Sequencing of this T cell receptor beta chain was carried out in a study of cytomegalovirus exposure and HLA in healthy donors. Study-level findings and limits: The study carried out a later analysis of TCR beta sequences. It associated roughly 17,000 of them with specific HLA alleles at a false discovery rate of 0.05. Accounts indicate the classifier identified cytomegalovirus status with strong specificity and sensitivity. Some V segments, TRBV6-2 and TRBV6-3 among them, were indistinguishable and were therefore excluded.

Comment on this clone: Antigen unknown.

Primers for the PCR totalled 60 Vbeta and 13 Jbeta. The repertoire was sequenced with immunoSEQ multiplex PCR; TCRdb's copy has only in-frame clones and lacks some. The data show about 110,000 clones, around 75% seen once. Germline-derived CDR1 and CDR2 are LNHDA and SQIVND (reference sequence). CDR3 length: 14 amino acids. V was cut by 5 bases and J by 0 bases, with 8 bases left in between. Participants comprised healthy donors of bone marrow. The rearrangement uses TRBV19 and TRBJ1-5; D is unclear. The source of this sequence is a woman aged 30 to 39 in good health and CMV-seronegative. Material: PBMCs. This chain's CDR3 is CASSALNSNQPQHF. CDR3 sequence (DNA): TGTGCCAGTAGTGCGCTGAATAGCAATCAGCCCCAGCATTTT.